The rows below give T cell receptor beta chains drawn from one sample of a study of CD8 T cells in ankylosing spondylitis. Each CDR3 protein is one row after TCRdb ran MiXCR on the 5' RACE reads. The sample consists of 350,000 to 450,000 distinct CDR3 sequences, roughly a quarter of them appearing once. Sequencing was carried out using blood, either unsorted or a sorted T cell fraction (not recorded which). The receptors were gathered from a male donor with ankylosing spondylitis. The CDR3 runs from the conserved cysteine through the conserved F or W. A D gene is named only where the DNA matches it firmly. A row's size may be missing; if present it is once, few, many or a size class.

j_call d_call clone_size v_call cdr3_aa cdr3_nt
TRBJ2-5 TRBD2 - TRBV27 CASSSSSGRQETQYF TGTGCCAGCAGTTCCTCTAGCGGGAGGCAAGAGACCCAGTACTTC
TRBJ2-7 TRBD2 - TRBV2 CASGRASGAYEQYF TGTGCCAGCGGTCGCGCTAGCGGGGCCTACGAGCAGTACTTC
TRBJ2-3 - many TRBV12-3/TRBV12-4 CASSLDETSLTDTQYF TGTGCCAGCAGTTTAGACGAGACTAGTCTCACAGATACGCAGTATTTT
TRBJ2-3 - few TRBV9 CASSVNTRTDTQYF TGTGCCAGCAGCGTAAACACTCGCACAGATACGCAGTATTTT
TRBJ1-1 - - TRBV28 CASSLGNMNTEAFF TGTGCCAGCAGTTTAGGGAACATGAACACTGAAGCTTTCTTT
TRBJ2-1 TRBD1 - TRBV2 CASRIGQGAYNEQFF TGTGCCAGCAGGATCGGACAGGGGGCCTACAATGAGCAGTTCTTC
TRBJ1-2 TRBD1 - TRBV20-1 CSAGTGGHYGYTF TGCAGTGCTGGGACAGGGGGACACTATGGCTACACCTTC
TRBJ1-5 - - TRBV12-3/TRBV12-4 CASSTGQWDAQPQHF TGTGCCAGCAGTACCGGACAGTGGGATGCTCAGCCCCAGCATTTT
TRBJ2-2 TRBD2 few TRBV7-2 CASSLVVAGVNTGELFF TGTGCCAGCAGCTTAGTGGTAGCGGGAGTAAACACCGGGGAGCTGTTTTTT
TRBJ2-7 - few TRBV5-6 CASTSGSGYYEQYF TGTGCCAGCACCTCAGGGTCGGGTTACTACGAGCAGTACTTC
TRBJ2-1 - - TRBV7-9 CASSLELDAEQFF TGTGCCAGCAGCTTAGAGTTGGATGCTGAGCAGTTCTTC
TRBJ1-5 TRBD1 once TRBV4-2 CASSQDGGQGGWQPQHF TGTGCCAGCAGCCAAGACGGGGGGCAGGGGGGATGGCAGCCCCAGCATTTT
TRBJ2-1 TRBD2 - TRBV7-9 CASSLDSWSGISFF TGTGCCAGCAGCTTAGATTCGTGGAGCGGGATTTCGTTCTTC
TRBJ1-5 - many TRBV5-1 CASSLVGGDQPQHF TGCGCCAGCAGCTTGGTAGGTGGGGATCAGCCCCAGCATTTT
TRBJ2-1 TRBD1 few TRBV24-1 CATSDAGGLGYNEQFF TGTGCCACCAGTGATGCAGGGGGCCTGGGCTACAATGAGCAGTTCTTC
TRBJ2-1 TRBD2 few TRBV20-1 CSAPISSGSYNEQFF TGCAGTGCTCCCATATCTAGCGGGTCCTACAATGAGCAGTTCTTC
TRBJ2-1 TRBD1 - TRBV11-3 CASSLSGRGNEQFF TGTGCCAGCAGCTTAAGCGGCAGGGGGAATGAGCAGTTCTTC
TRBJ2-1 TRBD1 many TRBV5-1 CASSLGQGDYNEQFF TGCGCCAGCAGCTTGGGACAGGGTGATTACAATGAGCAGTTCTTC
TRBJ2-1 TRBD2 - TRBV7-2 CASSSGLARTEQFF TGTGCCAGCAGCTCCGGACTAGCGAGGACTGAGCAGTTCTTC
TRBJ2-2 TRBD2 few TRBV25-1 CASSVGRASGELFF TGTGCCAGCAGCGTTGGGAGGGCTTCCGGGGAGCTGTTTTTT
TRBJ2-1 TRBD2 many TRBV29-1 CSVDNSPTSGSFGEQFF TGCAGCGTTGATAACTCCCCCACTAGCGGGAGTTTTGGTGAGCAGTTCTTC